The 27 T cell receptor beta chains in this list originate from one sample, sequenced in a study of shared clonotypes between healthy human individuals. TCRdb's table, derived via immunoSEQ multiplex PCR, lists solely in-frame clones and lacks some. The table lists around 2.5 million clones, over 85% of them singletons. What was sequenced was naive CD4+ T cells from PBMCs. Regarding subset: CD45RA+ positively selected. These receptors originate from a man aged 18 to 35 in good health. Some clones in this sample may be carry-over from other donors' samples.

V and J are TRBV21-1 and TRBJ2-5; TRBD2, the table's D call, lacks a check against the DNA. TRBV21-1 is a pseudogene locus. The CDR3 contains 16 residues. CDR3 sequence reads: CASSTPSGSIRETQYF. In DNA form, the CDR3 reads TGTGCCAGCAGCACCCCTAGCGGGAGTATCCGGGAGACCCAGTACTTC.

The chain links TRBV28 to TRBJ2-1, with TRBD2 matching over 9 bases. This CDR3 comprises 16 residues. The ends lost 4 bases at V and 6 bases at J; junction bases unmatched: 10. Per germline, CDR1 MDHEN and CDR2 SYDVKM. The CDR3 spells CASSSHTSGRFNEQFF. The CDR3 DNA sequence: TGTGCCAGCAGTTCCCATACTAGCGGGCGGTTCAATGAGCAGTTCTTC.

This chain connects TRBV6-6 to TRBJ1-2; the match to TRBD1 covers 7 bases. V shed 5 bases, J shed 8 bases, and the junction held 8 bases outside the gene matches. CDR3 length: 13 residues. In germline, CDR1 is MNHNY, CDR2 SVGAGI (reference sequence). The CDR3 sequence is CASSTMTGRGYTF. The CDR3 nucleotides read TGTGCCAGCAGTACAATGACAGGGCGAGGCTACACCTTC.

The CDR3 sequence: CASTGRGGYGYTF. Written as DNA, the CDR3 is TGTGCCAGCACGGGCAGGGGAGGCTATGGCTACACCTTC. The J gene is TRBJ1-2, the V gene TRBV6-1; a possible D gene is TRBD1 (6 bases). The germline V and J ends were trimmed by 7 bases and 4 bases, with 13 bases remaining between them. The CDR3 sequence is 13 residues long. Germline values: CDR1 MNHNS, CDR2 SASEGT.

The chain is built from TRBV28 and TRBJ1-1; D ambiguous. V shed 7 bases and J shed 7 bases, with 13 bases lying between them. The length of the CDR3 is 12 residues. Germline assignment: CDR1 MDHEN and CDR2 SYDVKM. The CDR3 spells CASTLRQNEAFF. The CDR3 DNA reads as TGTGCCAGCACCCTAAGGCAAAATGAAGCTTTCTTT.

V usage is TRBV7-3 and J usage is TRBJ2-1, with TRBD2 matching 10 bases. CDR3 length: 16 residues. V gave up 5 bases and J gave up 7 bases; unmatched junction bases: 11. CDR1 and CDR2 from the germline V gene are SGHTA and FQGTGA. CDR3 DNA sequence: TGTGCCAGCAGCCCACAGGGTCTAGCGGGAGTTAATGAGCAGTTCTTC. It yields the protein CASSPQGLAGVNEQFF.

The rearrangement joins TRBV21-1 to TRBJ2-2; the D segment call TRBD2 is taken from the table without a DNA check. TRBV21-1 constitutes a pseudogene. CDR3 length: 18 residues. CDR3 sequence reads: CASSKRLAGVTNTGELFF. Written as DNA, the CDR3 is TGTGCCAGCAGCAAACGACTAGCGGGAGTGACGAACACCGGGGAGCTGTTTTTT.

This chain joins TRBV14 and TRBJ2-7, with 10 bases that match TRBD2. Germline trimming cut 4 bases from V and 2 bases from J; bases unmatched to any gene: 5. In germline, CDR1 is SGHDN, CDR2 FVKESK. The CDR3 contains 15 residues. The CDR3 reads CASSPEAGGPYEQYF. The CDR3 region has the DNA TGTGCCAGCAGCCCCGAAGCGGGAGGGCCCTACGAGCAGTACTTC.

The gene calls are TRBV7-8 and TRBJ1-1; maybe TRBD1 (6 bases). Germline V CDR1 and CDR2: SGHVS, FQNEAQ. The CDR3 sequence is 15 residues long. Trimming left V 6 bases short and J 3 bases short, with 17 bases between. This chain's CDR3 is CASRFNRQAHTEAFF. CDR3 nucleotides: TGTGCCAGCAGATTTAACAGACAGGCCCACACTGAAGCTTTCTTT.

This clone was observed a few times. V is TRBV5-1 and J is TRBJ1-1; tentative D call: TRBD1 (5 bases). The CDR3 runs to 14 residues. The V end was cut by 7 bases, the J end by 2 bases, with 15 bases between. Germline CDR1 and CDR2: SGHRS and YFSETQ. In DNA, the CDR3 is TGCGCCAGCGCAATGGGGACGGTCAACACTGAAGCTTTCTTT. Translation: CASAMGTVNTEAFF.

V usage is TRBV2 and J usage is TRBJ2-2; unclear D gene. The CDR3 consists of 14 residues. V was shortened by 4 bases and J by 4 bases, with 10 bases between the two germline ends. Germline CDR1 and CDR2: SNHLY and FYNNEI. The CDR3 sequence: CASSGLETTGELFF. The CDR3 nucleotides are TGTGCCAGCAGTGGGCTAGAGACCACCGGGGAGCTGTTTTTT.

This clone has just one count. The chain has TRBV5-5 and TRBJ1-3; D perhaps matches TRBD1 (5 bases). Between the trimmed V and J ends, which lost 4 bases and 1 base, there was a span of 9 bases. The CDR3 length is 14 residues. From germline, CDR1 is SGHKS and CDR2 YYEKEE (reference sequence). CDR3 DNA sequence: TGTGCCAGCAGCCTAGGGGTTTCTGGAAACACCATATATTTT. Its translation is CASSLGVSGNTIYF.

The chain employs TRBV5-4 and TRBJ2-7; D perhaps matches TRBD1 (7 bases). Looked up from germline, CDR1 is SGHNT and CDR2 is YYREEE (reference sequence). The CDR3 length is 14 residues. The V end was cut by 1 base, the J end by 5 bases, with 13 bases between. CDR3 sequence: CASSLWRGRNEQYF. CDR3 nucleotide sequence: TGTGCCAGCAGCTTGTGGAGGGGGCGCAACGAGCAGTACTTC. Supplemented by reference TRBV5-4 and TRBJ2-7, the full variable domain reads ETGVTQSPTHLIKTRGQQVTLRCSSQSGHNTVSWYQQALGQGPQFIFQYYREEENGRGNFPPRFSGLQFPNYSSELNVNALELDDSALYLCASSLWRGRNEQYFGPGTRLTVT.

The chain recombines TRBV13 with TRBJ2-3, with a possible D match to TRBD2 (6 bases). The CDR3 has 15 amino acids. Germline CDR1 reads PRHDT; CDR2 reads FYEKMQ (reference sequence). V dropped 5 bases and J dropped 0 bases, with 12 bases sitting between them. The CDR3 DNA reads TGTGCCAGCAGCGCCGCCGGGACTAGCACAGATACGCAGTATTTT. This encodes CASSAAGTSTDTQYF.

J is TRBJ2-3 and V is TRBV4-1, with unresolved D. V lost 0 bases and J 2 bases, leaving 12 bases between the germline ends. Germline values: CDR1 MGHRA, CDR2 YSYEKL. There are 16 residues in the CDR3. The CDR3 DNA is TGCGCCAGCAGCCAAGATCGCACTACCCCCACAGATACGCAGTATTTT. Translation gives CASSQDRTTPTDTQYF.

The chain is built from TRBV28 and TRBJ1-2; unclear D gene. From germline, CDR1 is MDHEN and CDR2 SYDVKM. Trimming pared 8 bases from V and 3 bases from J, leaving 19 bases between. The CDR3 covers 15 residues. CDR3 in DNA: TGTGCCAGCGAATCGAGGAGGGTCGAGGACTATGGCTACACCTTC. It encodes CASESRRVEDYGYTF.

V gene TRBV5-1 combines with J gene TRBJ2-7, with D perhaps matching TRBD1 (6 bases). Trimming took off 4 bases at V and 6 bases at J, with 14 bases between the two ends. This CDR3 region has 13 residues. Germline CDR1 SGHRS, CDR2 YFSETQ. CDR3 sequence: CASSRWWGLEQYF. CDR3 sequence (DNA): TGCGCCAGCAGCCGCTGGTGGGGGCTCGAGCAGTACTTC. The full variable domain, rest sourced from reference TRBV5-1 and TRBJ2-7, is KAGVTQTPRYLIKTRGQQVTLSCSPISGHRSVSWYQQTPGQGLQFLFEYFSETQRNKGNFPGRFSGRQFSNSRSEMNVSTLELGDSALYLCASSRWWGLEQYFGPGTRLTVT.

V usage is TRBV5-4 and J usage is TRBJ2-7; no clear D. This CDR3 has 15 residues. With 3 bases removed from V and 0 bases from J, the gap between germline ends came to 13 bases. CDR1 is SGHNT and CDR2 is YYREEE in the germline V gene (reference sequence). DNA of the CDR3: TGTGCCAGCAGCTGGGCTAGGCTTAGCTCCTACGAGCAGTACTTC. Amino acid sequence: CASSWARLSSYEQYF.

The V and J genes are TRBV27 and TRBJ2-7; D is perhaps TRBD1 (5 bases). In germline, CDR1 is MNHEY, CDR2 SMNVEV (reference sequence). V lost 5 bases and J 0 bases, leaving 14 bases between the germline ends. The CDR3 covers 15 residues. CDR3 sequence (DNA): TGTGCCAGCAGTCCCACGAGAGACAGCTCCTACGAGCAGTACTTC. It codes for CASSPTRDSSYEQYF.

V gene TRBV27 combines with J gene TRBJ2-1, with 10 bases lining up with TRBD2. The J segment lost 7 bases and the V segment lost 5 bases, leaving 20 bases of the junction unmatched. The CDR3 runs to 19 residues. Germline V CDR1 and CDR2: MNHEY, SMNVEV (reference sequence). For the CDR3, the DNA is TGTGCCAGCAGTACCCGGACATTTCCCCCTAGCGGGAGACCGAATGAGCAGTTCTTC. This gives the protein CASSTRTFPPSGRPNEQFF.

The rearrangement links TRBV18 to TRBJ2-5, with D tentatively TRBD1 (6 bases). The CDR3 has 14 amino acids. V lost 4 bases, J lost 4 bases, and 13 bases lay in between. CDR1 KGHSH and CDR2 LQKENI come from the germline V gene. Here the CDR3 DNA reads TGTGCCAGCTCACGGCTACAGGGTGGAGAGACCCAGTACTTC. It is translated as CASSRLQGGETQYF.

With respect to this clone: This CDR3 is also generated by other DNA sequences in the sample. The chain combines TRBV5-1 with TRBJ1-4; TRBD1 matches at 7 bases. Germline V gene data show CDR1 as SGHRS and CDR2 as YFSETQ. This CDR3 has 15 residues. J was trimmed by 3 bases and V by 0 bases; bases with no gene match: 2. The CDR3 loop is CASSLGTGSNEKLFF. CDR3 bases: TGCGCCAGCAGCTTGGGGACAGGATCTAATGAAAAACTGTTTTTT.

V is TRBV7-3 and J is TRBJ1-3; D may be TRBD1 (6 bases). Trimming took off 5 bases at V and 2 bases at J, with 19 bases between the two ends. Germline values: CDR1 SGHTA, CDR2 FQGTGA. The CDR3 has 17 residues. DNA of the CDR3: TGTGCCAGCAGCCCCCGCGCGGGGCAGGGGACTGGAAACACCATATATTTT. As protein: CASSPRAGQGTGNTIYF.

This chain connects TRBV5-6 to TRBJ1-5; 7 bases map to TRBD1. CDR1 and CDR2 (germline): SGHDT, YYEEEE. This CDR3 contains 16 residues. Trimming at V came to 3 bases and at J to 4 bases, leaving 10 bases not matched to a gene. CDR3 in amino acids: CASSSNSYRGNQPQHF. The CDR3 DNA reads TGTGCCAGCAGCTCGAATAGTTACAGGGGAAATCAGCCCCAGCATTTT.

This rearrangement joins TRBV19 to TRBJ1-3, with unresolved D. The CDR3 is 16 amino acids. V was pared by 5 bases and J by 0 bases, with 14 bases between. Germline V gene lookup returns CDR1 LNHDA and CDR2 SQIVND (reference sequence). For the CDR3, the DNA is TGTGCCAGTAGTCTTCAAACGACGGGCTCTGGAAACACCATATATTTT. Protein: CASSLQTTGSGNTIYF.

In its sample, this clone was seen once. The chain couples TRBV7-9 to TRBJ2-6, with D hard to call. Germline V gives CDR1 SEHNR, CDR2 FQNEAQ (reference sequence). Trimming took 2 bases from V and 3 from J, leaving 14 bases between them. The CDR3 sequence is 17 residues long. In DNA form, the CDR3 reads TGTGCCAGCAGCTTAAAAGGCCCGACGGGTGGGGCCAACGTCCTGACTTTC. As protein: CASSLKGPTGGANVLTF.

CDR3 loop: CASSTTGVVPLNQQFF. DNA for the CDR3: TGTGCCAGCAGCACGACAGGGGTAGTCCCCCTCAATCAGCAGTTCTTC. The chain is built from TRBV21-1 and TRBJ2-1; the tabulated D call, TRBD1, remains unverified against the DNA. TRBV21-1 is noted as a pseudogene. The CDR3 is 16 amino acids.